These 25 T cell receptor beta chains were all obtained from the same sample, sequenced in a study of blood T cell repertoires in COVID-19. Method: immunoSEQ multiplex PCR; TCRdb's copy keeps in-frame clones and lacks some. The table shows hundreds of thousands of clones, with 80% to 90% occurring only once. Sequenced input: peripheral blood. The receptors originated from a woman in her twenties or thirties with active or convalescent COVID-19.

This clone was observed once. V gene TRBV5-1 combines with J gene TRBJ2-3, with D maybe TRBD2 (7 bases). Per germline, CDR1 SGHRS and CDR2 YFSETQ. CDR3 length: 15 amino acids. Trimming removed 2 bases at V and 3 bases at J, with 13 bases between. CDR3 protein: CASSFPRGATDTQYF. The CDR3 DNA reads TGCGCCAGCAGCTTCCCACGGGGGGCGACAGATACGCAGTATTTT. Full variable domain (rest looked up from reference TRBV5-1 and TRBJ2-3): KAGVTQTPRYLIKTRGQQVTLSCSPISGHRSVSWYQQTPGQGLQFLFEYFSETQRNKGNFPGRFSGRQFSNSRSEMNVSTLELGDSALYLCASSFPRGATDTQYFGPGTRLTVL.

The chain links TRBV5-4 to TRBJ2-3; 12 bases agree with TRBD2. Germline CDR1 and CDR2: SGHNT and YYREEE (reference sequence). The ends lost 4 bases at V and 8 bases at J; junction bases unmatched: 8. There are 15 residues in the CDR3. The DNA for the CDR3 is TGTGCCAGCAGCACTAGCGGGGGGCCATTAGGTACGCAGTATTTT. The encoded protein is CASSTSGGPLGTQYF.

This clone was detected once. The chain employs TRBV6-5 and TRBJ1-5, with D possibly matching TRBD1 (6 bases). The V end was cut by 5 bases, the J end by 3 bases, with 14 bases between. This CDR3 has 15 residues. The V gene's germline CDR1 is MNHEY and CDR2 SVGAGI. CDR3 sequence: CASSTLTGFNQPQHF. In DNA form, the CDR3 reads TGTGCCAGCAGTACCTTAACAGGGTTCAATCAGCCCCAGCATTTT.

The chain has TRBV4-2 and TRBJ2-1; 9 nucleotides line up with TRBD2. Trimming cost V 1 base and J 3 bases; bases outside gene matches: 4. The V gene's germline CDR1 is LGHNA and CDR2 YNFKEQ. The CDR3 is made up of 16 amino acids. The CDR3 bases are TGTGCCAGCAGCCAAGTTAGCGGGGGAAACTACAATGAGCAGTTCTTC. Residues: CASSQVSGGNYNEQFF.

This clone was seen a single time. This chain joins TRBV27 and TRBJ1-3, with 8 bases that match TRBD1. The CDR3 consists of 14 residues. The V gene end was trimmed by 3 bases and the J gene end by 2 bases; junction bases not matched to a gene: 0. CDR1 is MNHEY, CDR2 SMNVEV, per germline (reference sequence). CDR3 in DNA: TGTGCCAGCAGTTTCAGGGGGCCTGGAAACACCATATATTTT. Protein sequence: CASSFRGPGNTIYF.

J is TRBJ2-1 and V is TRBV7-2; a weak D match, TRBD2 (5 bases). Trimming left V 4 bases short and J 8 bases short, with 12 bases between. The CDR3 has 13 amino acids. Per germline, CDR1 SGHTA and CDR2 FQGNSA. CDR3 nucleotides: TGTGCCAGCAGCTCGGGAAACTGGGATGAGCAGTTCTTC. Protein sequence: CASSSGNWDEQFF. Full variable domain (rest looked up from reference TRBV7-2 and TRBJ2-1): GAGVSQSPSNKVTEKGKDVELRCDPISGHTALYWYRQSLGQGLEFLIYFQGNSAPDKSGLPSDRFSAERTGGSVSTLTIQRTQQEDSAVYLCASSSGNWDEQFFGPGTRLTVL.

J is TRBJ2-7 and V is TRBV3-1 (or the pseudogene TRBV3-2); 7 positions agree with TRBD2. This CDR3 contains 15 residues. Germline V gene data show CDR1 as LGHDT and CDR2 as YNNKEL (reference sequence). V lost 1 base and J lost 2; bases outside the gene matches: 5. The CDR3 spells CASSQGLADTYEQYF. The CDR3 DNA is TGTGCCAGCAGCCAAGGACTAGCAGACACCTACGAGCAGTACTTC.

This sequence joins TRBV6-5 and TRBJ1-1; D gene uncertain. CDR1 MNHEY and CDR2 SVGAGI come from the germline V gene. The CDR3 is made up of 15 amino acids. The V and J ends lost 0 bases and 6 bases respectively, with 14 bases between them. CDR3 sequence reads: CASSYSRGQFAEAFF. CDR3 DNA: TGTGCCAGCAGTTACTCGAGAGGGCAGTTCGCTGAAGCTTTCTTT.

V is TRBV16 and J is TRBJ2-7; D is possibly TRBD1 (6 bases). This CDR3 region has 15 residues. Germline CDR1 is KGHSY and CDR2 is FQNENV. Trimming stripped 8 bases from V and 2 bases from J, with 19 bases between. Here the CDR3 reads CASSLDRYLTYEQYF. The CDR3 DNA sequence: TGTGCCAGCTCCCTCGACAGGTACCTAACCTACGAGCAGTACTTC.

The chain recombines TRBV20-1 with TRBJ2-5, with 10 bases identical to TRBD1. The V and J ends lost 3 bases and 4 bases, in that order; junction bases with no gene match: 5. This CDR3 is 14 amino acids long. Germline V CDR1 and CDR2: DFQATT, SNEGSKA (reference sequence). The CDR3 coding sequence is TGCAGTGCTAGTCCGACAGGGGGCGGAGAGACCCAGTACTTC. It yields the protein CSASPTGGGETQYF.

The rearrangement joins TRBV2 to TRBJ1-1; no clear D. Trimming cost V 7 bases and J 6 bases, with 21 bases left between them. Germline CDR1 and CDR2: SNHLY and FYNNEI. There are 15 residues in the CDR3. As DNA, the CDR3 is TGTGCCAGCACTAAAAATACAGCGGCCCATGCTGAAGCTTTCTTT. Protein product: CASTKNTAAHAEAFF.

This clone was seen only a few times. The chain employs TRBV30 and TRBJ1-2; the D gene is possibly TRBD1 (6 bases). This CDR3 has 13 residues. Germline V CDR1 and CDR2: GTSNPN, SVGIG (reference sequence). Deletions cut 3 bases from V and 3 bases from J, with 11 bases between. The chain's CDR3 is CAWSTGQHYGYTF. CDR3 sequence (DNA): TGTGCCTGGAGCACCGGACAGCACTATGGCTACACCTTC.

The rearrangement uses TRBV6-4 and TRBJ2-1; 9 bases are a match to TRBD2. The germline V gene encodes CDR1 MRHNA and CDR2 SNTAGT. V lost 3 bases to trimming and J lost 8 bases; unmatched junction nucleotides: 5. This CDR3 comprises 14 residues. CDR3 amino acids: CASSESGRFDEQFF. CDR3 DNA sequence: TGTGCCAGCAGTGAAAGCGGGAGGTTCGATGAGCAGTTCTTC.

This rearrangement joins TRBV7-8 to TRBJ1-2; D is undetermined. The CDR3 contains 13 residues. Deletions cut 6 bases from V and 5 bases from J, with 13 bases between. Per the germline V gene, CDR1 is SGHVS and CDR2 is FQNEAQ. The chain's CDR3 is CASRASGVYGYTF. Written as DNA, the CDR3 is TGTGCCAGCAGAGCAAGCGGGGTTTATGGCTACACCTTC.

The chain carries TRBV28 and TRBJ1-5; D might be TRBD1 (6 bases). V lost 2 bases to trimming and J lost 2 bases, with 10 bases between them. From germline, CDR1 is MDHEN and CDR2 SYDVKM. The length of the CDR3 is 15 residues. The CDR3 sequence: CASSLPRQGNQPQHF. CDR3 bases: TGTGCCAGCAGTTTACCCCGACAGGGCAATCAGCCCCAGCATTTT.

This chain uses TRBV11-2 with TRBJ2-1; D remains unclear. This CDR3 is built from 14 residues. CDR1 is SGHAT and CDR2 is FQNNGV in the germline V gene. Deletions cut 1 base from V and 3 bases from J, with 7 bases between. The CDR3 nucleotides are TGTGCCAGCAGCTTAGTGGCTGACTACAATGAGCAGTTCTTC. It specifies CASSLVADYNEQFF.

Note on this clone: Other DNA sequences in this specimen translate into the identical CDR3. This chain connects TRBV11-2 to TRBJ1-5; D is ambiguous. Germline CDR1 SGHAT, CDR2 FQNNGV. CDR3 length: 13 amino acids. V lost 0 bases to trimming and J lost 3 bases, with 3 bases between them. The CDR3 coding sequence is TGTGCCAGCAGCTTAGACCTCAATCAGCCCCAGCATTTT. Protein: CASSLDLNQPQHF. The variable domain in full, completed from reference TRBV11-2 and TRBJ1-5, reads EAGVAQSPRYKIIEKRQSVAFWCNPISGHATLYWYQQILGQGPKLLIQFQNNGVVDDSQLPKDRFSAERLKGVDSTLKIQPAKLEDSAVYLCASSLDLNQPQHFGDGTRLSIL.

CDR3 coding DNA: TGTGCCAGCAACCTCCGGGGGGGGTACAATGAGCAGTTCTTC. Its protein product is CASNLRGGYNEQFF. This sequence joins TRBV6-5 and TRBJ2-1; TRBD2 aligns across 8 bases. V lost 7 bases, J lost 4 bases, and 6 bases stayed unmatched. This CDR3 contains 14 residues. CDR1 and CDR2 from the germline V gene are MNHEY and SVGAGI.

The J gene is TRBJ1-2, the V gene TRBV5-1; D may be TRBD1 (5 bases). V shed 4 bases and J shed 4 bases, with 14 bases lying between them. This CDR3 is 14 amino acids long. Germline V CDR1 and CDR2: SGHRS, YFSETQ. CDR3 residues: CASSPDGQGYGYTF. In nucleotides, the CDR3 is TGCGCCAGCAGCCCGGACGGCCAGGGCTATGGCTACACCTTC.

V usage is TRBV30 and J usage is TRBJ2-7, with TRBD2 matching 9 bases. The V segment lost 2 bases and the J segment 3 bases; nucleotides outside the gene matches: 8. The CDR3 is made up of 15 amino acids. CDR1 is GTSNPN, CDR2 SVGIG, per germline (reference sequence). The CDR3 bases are TGTGCCTGGAGTCATAGCGGGAGCCTCGACTACGAGCAGTACTTC. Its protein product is CAWSHSGSLDYEQYF.

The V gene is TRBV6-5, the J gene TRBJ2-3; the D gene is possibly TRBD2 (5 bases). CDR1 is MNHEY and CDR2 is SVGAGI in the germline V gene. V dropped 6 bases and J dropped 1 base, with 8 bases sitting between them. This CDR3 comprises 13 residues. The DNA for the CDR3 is TGTGCCAGCAGGTCAGCGGGCACAGATACGCAGTATTTT. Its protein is CASRSAGTDTQYF.

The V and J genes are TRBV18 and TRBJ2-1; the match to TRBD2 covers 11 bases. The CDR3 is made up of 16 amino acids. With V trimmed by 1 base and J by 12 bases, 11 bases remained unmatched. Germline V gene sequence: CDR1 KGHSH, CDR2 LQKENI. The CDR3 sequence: CASSPQLTSGSGVQFF. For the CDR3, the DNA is TGTGCCAGCTCACCACAGTTAACTAGCGGGAGTGGGGTGCAGTTCTTC. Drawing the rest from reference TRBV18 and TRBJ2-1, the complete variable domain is NAGVMQNPRHLVRRRGQEARLRCSPMKGHSHVYWYRQLPEEGLKFMVYLQKENIIDESGMPKERFSAEFPKEGPSILRIQQVVRGDSAAYFCASSPQLTSGSGVQFFGPGTRLTVL.

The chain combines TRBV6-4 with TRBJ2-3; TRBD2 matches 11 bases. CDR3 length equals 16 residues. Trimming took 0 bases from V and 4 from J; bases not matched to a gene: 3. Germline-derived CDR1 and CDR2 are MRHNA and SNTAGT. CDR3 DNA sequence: TGTGCCAGCAGTGACTCGACTAGCGGGGATGCAGATACGCAGTATTTT. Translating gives CASSDSTSGDADTQYF.

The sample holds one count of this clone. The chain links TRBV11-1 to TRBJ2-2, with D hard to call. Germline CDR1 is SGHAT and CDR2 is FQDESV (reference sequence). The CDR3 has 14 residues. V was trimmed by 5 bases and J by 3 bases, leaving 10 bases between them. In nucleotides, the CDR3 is TGTGCCAGCAGCCTCCAGACATACACCGGGGAGCTGTTTTTT. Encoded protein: CASSLQTYTGELFF.

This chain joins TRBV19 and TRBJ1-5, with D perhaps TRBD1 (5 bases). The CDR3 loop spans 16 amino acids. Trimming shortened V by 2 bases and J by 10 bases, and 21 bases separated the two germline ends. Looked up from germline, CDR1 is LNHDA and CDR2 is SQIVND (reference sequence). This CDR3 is CASSIKMRGPGVPQHF. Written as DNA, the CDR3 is TGTGCCAGTAGTATAAAAATGCGAGGGCCGGGGGTACCCCAGCATTTT.